This TCR beta chain was sequenced during a study of T-cell reconstitution after alpha-beta-depleted transplantation in children. It was with unique molecular identifiers that the TCRbeta library was prepared. TCRdb reprocessed the PCR reads with MiXCR, giving one entry per CDR3 protein. The sample lists hundreds of thousands of distinct CDR3 sequences, 15% to 20% occurring once. Unmatched junction bases numbered 7, after V lost 4 bases and J lost 7 bases. Germline CDR1 reads LGHNA; CDR2 reads YSLEER. CDR3 length: 15 residues. The sequencing used PBMCs from the stem cell graft donor, collected from the stem cell graft. The chain has TRBV4-3 and TRBJ1-4; 9 bases are shared with TRBD1. The TCR was taken from a human donor who donated a stem cell graft to a child with acute myeloid leukemia. CDR3 nucleotide sequence: TGCGCCAGCAGCCGACAGACAGGGGGAAGTGAAAAACTGTTTTTT. It yields the protein CASSRQTGGSEKLFF.